These 19 T cell receptor beta chains came from one sample sequenced in a study of cytomegalovirus exposure and HLA in healthy donors (dated by TCRdb to about 2017). The library was generated by the immunoSEQ multiplex PCR assay. A mixture of 60 forward primers for TCR Vbeta segments and 13 reverse primers for TCR Jbeta segments was used in the multiplex PCR. TCRdb retrieved this table from immuneACCESS and kept in-frame rearrangements only. Not all clones are present; in checked studies, unresolved V genes account for under half, and no reason is known for the remainder. In all, the sample holds about 110,000 clones, and nearly 75% of those were seen once. The top ten clonotypes cover roughly 4.4% of the sample. Specimen: PBMCs. These TCRs come from a man aged 25-45 years in good health and CMV-seropositive.

The DNA for the CDR3 is TGCGCCAGCAGCGAACAGGGTGCGAACACCGGGGAGCTGTTTTTT. Its translation: CASSEQGANTGELFF. This sequence joins TRBV10-1 and TRBJ2-2, with D possibly matching TRBD1 (6 bases). Trimming shortened V by 6 bases and J by 0 bases, and 11 bases separated the two germline ends. Germline V gene sequence: CDR1 WNHNN, CDR2 SYGVQD (reference sequence). CDR3 length equals 15 residues.

The gene calls are TRBV9 and TRBJ2-3, with 9 bases lining up with TRBD1. The junction had 14 bases not matched to a gene; V was cut back by 2 bases and J by 1 base. Germline V lookup: CDR1 SGDLS, CDR2 YYNGEE. This CDR3 has 19 residues. CDR3 DNA: TGTGCCAGCAGCGTCCCCGGGACAGGGAGCGACAGGGGCACAGATACGCAGTATTTT. Residues: CASSVPGTGSDRGTDTQYF. Looking up the rest from reference TRBV9 and TRBJ2-3 gives the full variable domain: DSGVTQTPKHLITATGQRVTLRCSPRSGDLSVYWYQQSLDQGLQFLIQYYNGEERAKGNILERFSAQQFPDLHSELNLSSLELGDSALYFCASSVPGTGSDRGTDTQYFGPGTRLTVL.

The chain couples TRBV5-1 to TRBJ2-2, with D unresolved. This CDR3 comprises 14 residues. Trimming removed 8 bases from V and 0 bases from J, with 11 bases in between. Germline V CDR1 and CDR2: SGHRS, YFSETQ. CDR3 nucleotides: TGCGCCAGTTCCGAGACAACGAACACCGGGGAGCTGTTTTTT. Translated: CASSETTNTGELFF.

The CDR3: CAGHSNNQPQHF. Here the CDR3 DNA reads TGTGCCGGCCATTCGAACAATCAGCCCCAGCATTTT. The chain recombines TRBV28 with TRBJ1-5, with unresolved D. The CDR3 is 12 amino acids. V was shortened by 11 bases and J by 3 bases, with 11 bases between the two germline ends. CDR1 MDHEN and CDR2 SYDVKM come from the germline V gene.

The chain uses TRBV28 and TRBJ2-5, with D possibly being TRBD1 (7 bases). V shed 5 bases and J shed 3 bases, with 16 bases lying between them. The CDR3 totals 15 residues. CDR1 MDHEN and CDR2 SYDVKM come from the germline V gene. CDR3 in DNA: TGTGCCAGCAGTCCCGACAGGGAGGTAAAAGAGACCCAGTACTTC. Protein: CASSPDREVKETQYF.

This clone was detected only a few times. The sample contains more than one DNA sequence encoding this CDR3. The chain carries TRBV28 and TRBJ1-1; D is perhaps TRBD1 (5 bases). The CDR3 is 12 residues long. Germline V lookup: CDR1 MDHEN, CDR2 SYDVKM. Trimming removed 8 bases at V and 1 base at J, with 8 bases between. The CDR3, as DNA: TGTGCCAGCTTAGGACAGAACACTGAAGCTTTCTTT. This codes for CASLGQNTEAFF.

This chain connects TRBV5-4 to TRBJ2-7; 11 nucleotides line up with TRBD2. The V gene end was trimmed by 0 bases and the J gene end by 4 bases; junction bases not matched to a gene: 6. The CDR3 has 16 amino acids. The germline V gene encodes CDR1 SGHNT and CDR2 YYREEE (reference sequence). Here the CDR3 DNA reads TGTGCCAGCAGCTTGGGCCTAGCGGGGGGCCGGTACGAGCAGTACTTC. Amino acids: CASSLGLAGGRYEQYF.

The V call is TRBV4-3, the J call TRBJ1-6, with D tentatively TRBD1 (5 bases). The CDR3 covers 17 residues. V was cut by 0 bases and J by 2 bases, with 11 bases left in between. Germline V gene data show CDR1 as LGHNA and CDR2 as YSLEER. CDR3 in DNA: TGCGCCAGCAGCCAAGATGCGGAGGGGACCTATAATTCACCCCTCCACTTT. This translates into CASSQDAEGTYNSPLHF.

The chain joins TRBV9 to TRBJ2-3; D not certain. The germline gives CDR1 SGDLS, CDR2 YYNGEE. V lost 4 bases to trimming and J lost 6 bases, with 9 bases between them. The CDR3 runs to 12 residues. The CDR3 sequence: CASSPQWDTQYF. In DNA form, the CDR3 reads TGTGCCAGCAGCCCTCAGTGGGATACGCAGTATTTT.

The chain links TRBV28 to TRBJ2-1; a weak D match, TRBD2 (5 bases). V lost 2 bases to trimming and J lost 10 bases, with 6 bases between them. Germline V lookup: CDR1 MDHEN, CDR2 SYDVKM. The CDR3 covers 11 residues. The CDR3 loop reads CASSLRREQFF. CDR3 DNA: TGTGCCAGCAGTTTAAGGAGGGAGCAGTTCTTC.

V gene TRBV7-2 combines with J gene TRBJ2-6, with D possibly being TRBD1 (5 bases). The CDR3 is 18 residues long. Germline CDR1 is SGHTA and CDR2 is FQGNSA. The V and J ends lost 4 bases and 0 bases respectively, with 16 bases between them. The CDR3 DNA sequence: TGTGCCAGCAGCTACCTTGGGGCAGGCCCCTCTGGGGCCAACGTCCTGACTTTC. This gives the protein CASSYLGAGPSGANVLTF. Based on the CDR3 plus reference TRBV7-2 and TRBJ2-6, the full variable domain is GAGVSQSPSNKVTEKGKDVELRCDPISGHTALYWYRQSLGQGLEFLIYFQGNSAPDKSGLPSDRFSAERTGGSVSTLTIQRTQQEDSAVYLCASSYLGAGPSGANVLTFGAGSRLTVL.

This clone has more than one count but fewer than ten. This rearrangement joins TRBV23-1 to TRBJ1-5; 9 bases match TRBD1. Being an ORF, TRBV23-1 has a function that is uncertain. This CDR3 comprises 16 residues. V trimming: 4 bases; J trimming: 3 bases; junction bases outside the gene matches: 7. CDR3 residues: CASSPCRDRVNQPQHF. The CDR3 bases are TGCGCCAGCAGTCCCTGCCGGGACAGGGTCAATCAGCCCCAGCATTTT.

The chain recombines TRBV18 with TRBJ2-7; 8 bases map to TRBD1. This CDR3 region has 16 residues. Germline V lookup: CDR1 KGHSH, CDR2 LQKENI. The trim removed 2 bases at V and 3 bases at J, leaving 9 bases unmatched. Written as DNA, the CDR3 is TGTGCCAGCTCACCATATGCGGGACAGGACGGCTACGAGCAGTACTTC. Its protein product is CASSPYAGQDGYEQYF. Combining the CDR3 with reference TRBV18 and TRBJ2-7 gives the whole variable domain NAGVMQNPRHLVRRRGQEARLRCSPMKGHSHVYWYRQLPEEGLKFMVYLQKENIIDESGMPKERFSAEFPKEGPSILRIQQVVRGDSAAYFCASSPYAGQDGYEQYFGPGTRLTVT.

The V call is TRBV25-1, the J call TRBJ1-5, with 9 positions matching TRBD1. With 6 bases clipped from V and 5 bases from J, the junction kept 2 bases outside the gene matches. This CDR3 comprises 13 residues. Germline lookup yields CDR1 MGHDK and CDR2 SYGVNS. The CDR3 region is CASRQGADQPQHF. The DNA of the CDR3 is TGTGCCAGCAGACAGGGGGCAGATCAGCCCCAGCATTTT. Filled out from reference TRBV25-1 and TRBJ1-5, the complete variable domain reads EADIYQTPRYLVIGTGKKITLECSQTMGHDKMYWYQQDPGMELHLIHYSYGVNSTEKGDLSSESTVSRIRTEHFPLTLESARPSHTSQYLCASRQGADQPQHFGDGTRLSIL.

This clone has a handful of counts. CDR3 nucleotide sequence: TGTGCCAGCAGTGAAAACTTCCGTGGGGGGAGCAATCAGCCCCAGCATTTT. This codes for CASSENFRGGSNQPQHF. The chain carries TRBV2 and TRBJ1-5; perhaps TRBD1 as D (5 bases). The CDR3 runs to 17 residues. The germline V gene has CDR1 SNHLY and CDR2 FYNNEI. The V gene lost 2 bases and the J gene lost 1 base, with 15 bases spanning the gap. The whole variable domain, filled in from reference TRBV2 and TRBJ1-5, reads EPEVTQTPSHQVTQMGQEVILRCVPISNHLYFYWYRQILGQKVEFLVSFYNNEISEKSEIFDDQFSVERPDGSNFTLKIRSTKLEDSAMYFCASSENFRGGSNQPQHFGDGTRLSIL.

The genes are TRBV19 and TRBJ2-4; 8 bases line up with TRBD1. The length of the CDR3 is 14 residues. Germline V lookup: CDR1 LNHDA, CDR2 SQIVND (reference sequence). The V gene end was trimmed by 3 bases and the J gene end by 7 bases; junction bases not matched to a gene: 5. The CDR3 sequence is CASSMGQVSNIQYF. DNA of the CDR3: TGTGCCAGTAGTATGGGACAGGTTTCCAACATTCAGTACTTC. Filled out from reference TRBV19 and TRBJ2-4, the complete variable domain reads DGGITQSPKYLFRKEGQNVTLSCEQNLNHDAMYWYRQDPGQGLRLIYYSQIVNDFQKGDIAEGYSVSREKKESFPLTVTSAQKNPTAFYLCASSMGQVSNIQYFGAGTRLSVL.

The V gene is TRBV25-1, the J gene TRBJ2-2, with D maybe TRBD1 (6 bases). The V and J ends lost 6 bases and 0 bases respectively, with 14 bases between them. This CDR3 comprises 16 residues. Germline V gene lookup returns CDR1 MGHDK and CDR2 SYGVNS. CDR3 in amino acids: CASSTLRTANTGELFF. DNA of the CDR3: TGTGCCAGCAGCACCCTCCGGACAGCGAACACCGGGGAGCTGTTTTTT.

This chain joins TRBV5-6 and TRBJ2-2, with TRBD2 as a possible D gene (5 bases). The CDR3 consists of 18 residues. Trimming took 1 base from V and 10 from J, leaving 26 bases between them. Germline V gene lookup returns CDR1 SGHDT and CDR2 YYEEEE. CDR3 sequence (DNA): TGTGCCAGCAGCTTGCCCCGAGGCAGCGGCAGAAGGGCGGAGGAGCTGTTTTTT. This sequence encodes CASSLPRGSGRRAEELFF.

This clone was recorded a few times. The chain has TRBV6-5 and TRBJ1-2; tentatively, D is TRBD1 (5 bases). The CDR3 totals 15 residues. Germline CDR1 reads MNHEY; CDR2 reads SVGAGI. Trimming shortened V by 6 bases and J by 4 bases, and 18 bases separated the two germline ends. The CDR3 spells CASRHSASGGYGYTF. The CDR3, as DNA: TGTGCCAGCAGGCATTCCGCCTCGGGGGGCTATGGCTACACCTTC.